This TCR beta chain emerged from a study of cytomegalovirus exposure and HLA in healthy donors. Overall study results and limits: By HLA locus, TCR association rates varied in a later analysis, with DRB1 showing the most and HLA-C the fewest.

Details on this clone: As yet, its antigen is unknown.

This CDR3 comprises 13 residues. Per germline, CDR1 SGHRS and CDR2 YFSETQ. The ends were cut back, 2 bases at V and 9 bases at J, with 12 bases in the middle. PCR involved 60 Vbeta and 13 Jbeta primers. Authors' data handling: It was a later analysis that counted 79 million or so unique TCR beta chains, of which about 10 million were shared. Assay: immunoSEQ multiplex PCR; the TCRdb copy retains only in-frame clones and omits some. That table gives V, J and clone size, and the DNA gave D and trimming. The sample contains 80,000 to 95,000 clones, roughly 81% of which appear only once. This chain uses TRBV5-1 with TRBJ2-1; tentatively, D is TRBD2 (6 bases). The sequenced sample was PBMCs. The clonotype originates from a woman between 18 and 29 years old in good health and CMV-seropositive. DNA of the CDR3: TGCGCCAGCAGCTTCGGGGACTCGGTTGAGCAGTTCTTC. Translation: CASSFGDSVEQFF.